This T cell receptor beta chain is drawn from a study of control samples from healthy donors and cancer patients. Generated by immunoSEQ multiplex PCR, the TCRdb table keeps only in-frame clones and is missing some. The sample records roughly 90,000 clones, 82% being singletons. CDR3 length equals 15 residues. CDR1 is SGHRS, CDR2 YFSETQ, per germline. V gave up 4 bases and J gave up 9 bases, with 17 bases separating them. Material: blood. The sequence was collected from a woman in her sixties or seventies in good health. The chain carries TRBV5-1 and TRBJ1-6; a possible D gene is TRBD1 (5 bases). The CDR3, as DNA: TGCGCCAGCAGCCTTGGGACCGCGCAAGGTTCACCCCTCCACTTT. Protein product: CASSLGTAQGSPLHF.